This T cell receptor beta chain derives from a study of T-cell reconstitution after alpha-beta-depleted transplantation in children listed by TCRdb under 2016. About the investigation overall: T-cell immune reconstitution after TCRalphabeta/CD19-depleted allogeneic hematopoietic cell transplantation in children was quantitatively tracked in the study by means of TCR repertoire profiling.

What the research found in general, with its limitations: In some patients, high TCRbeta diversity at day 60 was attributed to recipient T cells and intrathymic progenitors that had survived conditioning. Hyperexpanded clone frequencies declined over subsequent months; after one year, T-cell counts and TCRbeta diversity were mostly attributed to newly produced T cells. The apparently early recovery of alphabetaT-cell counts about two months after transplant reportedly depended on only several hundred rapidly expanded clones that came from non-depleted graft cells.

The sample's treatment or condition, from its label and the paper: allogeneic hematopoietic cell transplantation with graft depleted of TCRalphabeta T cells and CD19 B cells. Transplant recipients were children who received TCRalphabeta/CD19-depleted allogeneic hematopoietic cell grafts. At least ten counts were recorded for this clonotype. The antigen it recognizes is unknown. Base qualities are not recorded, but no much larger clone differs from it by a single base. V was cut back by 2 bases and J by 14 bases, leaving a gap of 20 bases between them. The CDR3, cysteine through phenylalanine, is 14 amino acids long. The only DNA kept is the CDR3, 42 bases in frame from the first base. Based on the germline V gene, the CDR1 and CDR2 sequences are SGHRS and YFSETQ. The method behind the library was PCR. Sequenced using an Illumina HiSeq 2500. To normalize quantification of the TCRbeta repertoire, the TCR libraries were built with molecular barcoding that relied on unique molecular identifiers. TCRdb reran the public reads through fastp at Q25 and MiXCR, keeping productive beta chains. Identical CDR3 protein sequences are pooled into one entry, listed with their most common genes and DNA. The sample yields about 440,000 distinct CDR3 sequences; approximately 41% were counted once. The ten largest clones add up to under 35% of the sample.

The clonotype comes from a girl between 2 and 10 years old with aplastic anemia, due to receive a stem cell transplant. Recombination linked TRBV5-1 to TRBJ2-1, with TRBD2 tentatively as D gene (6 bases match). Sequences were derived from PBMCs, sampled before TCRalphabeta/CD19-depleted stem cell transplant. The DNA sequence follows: TGCGCCAGCAGCTTTTCTAGCGTAGGAGGAAAGGAGTTCTTC. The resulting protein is CASSFSSVGGKEFF. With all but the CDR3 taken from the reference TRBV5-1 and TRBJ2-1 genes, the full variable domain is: KAGVTQTPRYLIKTRGQQVTLSCSPISGHRSVSWYQQTPGQGLQFLFEYFSETQRNKGNFPGRFSGRQFSNSRSEMNVSTLELGDSALYLCASSFSSVGGKEFFGPGTRLTVL.